A selection of T cell receptor beta chains follows, all from one sample in a study of shared clonotypes between healthy human individuals. Profiled with immunoSEQ multiplex PCR; TCRdb holds only in-frame clones, not every one. The sample consists of 90,000 to 100,000 clones, roughly 50% of them appearing once. What was sequenced was PBMCs. All receptors derive from a woman aged 40 to 49 in good health. Some clones in this sample may be carry-over from other donors' samples. CDR3s include the opening cysteine and the closing phenylalanine or tryptophan. The order of the fields is V gene, J gene, clone size, D gene, CDR3 DNA, CDR3 protein. D genes are given only for firm matches. The size field is filled for only some rows; it gives once, few, many or a size class.

>TRBV7-2|TRBJ1-5|many|NA
TGTGCCAGCAGCACGGACCGAGTGAAGCCCCAGCATTTT
CASSTDRVKPQHF
>TRBV28|TRBJ2-3|many|NA
TGTGCCAGCAGTTTACCTGACAGGCGCACAGATACGCAGTATTTT
CASSLPDRRTDTQYF
>TRBV28|TRBJ2-7|many|TRBD2
TGTGCCAGCAGTTCATTGGGACTAGCGTTTAACGAGCAGTACTTC
CASSSLGLAFNEQYF
>TRBV5-1|TRBJ2-7|NA|TRBD1
TGCGCCAGCAGCTTGGAGGGACAGGGCTACGAGCAGTACTTC
CASSLEGQGYEQYF
>TRBV29-1|TRBJ1-2|NA|NA
TGCAGCGTCCGACTAGTGGGCGAGGATTACTATGGCTACACCTTC
CSVRLVGEDYYGYTF
>TRBV18|TRBJ1-1|many|TRBD1
TGTGCCAGCTCACCAAAGCAGGGGGTCATGAACACTGAAGCTTTCTTT
CASSPKQGVMNTEAFF
>TRBV6-1|TRBJ1-5|many|NA
TGTGCCAGCTCTGTGGGAGGGGAGAATCAGCCCCAGCATTTT
CASSVGGENQPQHF
>TRBV14|TRBJ1-5|many|NA
TGTGCCAGCAGCCAGGCGGCTAATCAGCCCCAGCATTTT
CASSQAANQPQHF
>TRBV7-2|TRBJ1-5|NA|NA
TGTGCCAGCAGCTTAAAGTTTAGCAATCAGCCCCAGCATTTT
CASSLKFSNQPQHF
>TRBV5-5|TRBJ1-4|NA|NA
TGTGCCAGCAGCTTACATTACAGGGATAGAAATGAAAAACTGTTTTTT
CASSLHYRDRNEKLFF
>TRBV29-1|TRBJ1-5|NA|NA
TGCAGCCCTGCTTCGGGCCAGCATTTT
CSPASGQHF
>TRBV5-1|TRBJ1-4|once|NA
TGCGCCAGCAGCTTTGACACTTGGGGGAAAAAACTGTTTTTT
CASSFDTWGKKLFF
>TRBV28|TRBJ2-7|many|TRBD2
TGTGCCAGCAGCCAACGGGGACTACTCACGAGGGTCTACGAGCAGTACTTC
CASSQRGLLTRVYEQYF
>TRBV6-4|TRBJ1-4|many|NA
TGTGCCAGCAGTTCTACGACGGGCGAAAAACTGTTTTTT
CASSSTTGEKLFF
>TRBV28|TRBJ2-3|NA|NA
TGTGCCAGCAGTCCCCCGACTAGTCCTATGGATACGCAGTATTTT
CASSPPTSPMDTQYF
>TRBV13|TRBJ2-4|NA|NA
TGTGCCAGCAGCTTAGGCTTTTTGGCAGCCATAGCCAAAAACATTCAGTACTTC
CASSLGFLAAIAKNIQYF
>TRBV29-1|TRBJ2-5|NA|NA
TGCAGCGTTGAAGAGGGAGCTGGAGAGCAGTACTTC
CSVEEGAGEQYF
>TRBV10-3|TRBJ2-3|few|NA
TGTGCCATCAGTGGTCAGGTTGCAGATACGCAGTATTTT
CAISGQVADTQYF
>TRBV29-1|TRBJ1-2|medium-sized|NA
TGCAGCGTTACCTCCCTCCGGGACAACGATGGCTACACCTTC
CSVTSLRDNDGYTF
>TRBV10-1|TRBJ2-5|NA|NA
TGCGCCAGCAGCCGGGACATTCAAGAGACCCAGTACTTC
CASSRDIQETQYF
>TRBV6-5|TRBJ1-5|once|NA
TGTGCCAGCAGTTACGATTCCAATCAGCCCCAGCATTTT
CASSYDSNQPQHF
>TRBV5-4|TRBJ2-7|NA|TRBD2
TGTGCCAGCAGCTCGGGACTAGCGGAATCCTACGAGCAGTACTTC
CASSSGLAESYEQYF
>TRBV7-9|TRBJ1-2|many|TRBD1
TGTGCCAGCAACCGACAGGGAGAGGGTGGCTACACCTTC
CASNRQGEGGYTF
>TRBV18|TRBJ1-1|NA|NA
TGTGCCAGCTCACCGGGACGTGGGAACACTGAAGCTTTCTTT
CASSPGRGNTEAFF
>TRBV7-2|TRBJ2-7|NA|TRBD1
TGTGCCAGCAGCTGGGACAGGTCGGCCTACGAGCAGTACTTC
CASSWDRSAYEQYF
>TRBV4-1|TRBJ1-2|many|TRBD1
TGCGCCAGCAGCCAGCCGGGACAGGCAGACTATGGCTACACCTTC
CASSQPGQADYGYTF
>TRBV28|TRBJ1-6|NA|NA
TGTGCCAGCAGTTCCGCCGCTTCGATGGATTCACCCCTCCACTTT
CASSSAASMDSPLHF
>TRBV28|TRBJ2-7|NA|TRBD2
TGTGCCAGCAGCCCCTCCTTAGCGGGAGGTCGAAACGAGCAGTACTTC
CASSPSLAGGRNEQYF
>TRBV28|TRBJ2-5|NA|TRBD1
TGTGCCAGCAGTCCTGGGACAGGGAGGGGTAAGACCCAGTACTTC
CASSPGTGRGKTQYF
>TRBV30|TRBJ1-1|NA|TRBD1
TGTGCCTGGAGTGCAAAAGTGGGACAGAAGAACACTGAAGCTTTCTTT
CAWSAKVGQKNTEAFF
>TRBV6-6|TRBJ2-7|NA|TRBD1
TGTGCCAGCAGTTACCCAAGGGACAGGCCCTACGAGCAGTACTTC
CASSYPRDRPYEQYF
>TRBV7-3|TRBJ1-2|few|TRBD1
TGTGCCAGCAGCTCCCGGACAGGGCAAAGCAATGGCTACACCTTC
CASSSRTGQSNGYTF
>TRBV7-3|TRBJ2-3|many|NA
TGTGCCAGCAGCTGGGGACGCACAGATACGCAGTATTTT
CASSWGRTDTQYF
>TRBV29-1|TRBJ1-5|few|NA
TGCAGCGTCGGCGGACAGTCGGGTCAGCCCCAGCATTTT
CSVGGQSGQPQHF
>TRBV7-9|TRBJ2-7|NA|TRBD1
TGTGCCAGCAGCAGTAGACAGGGCGCTTCCTACGAGCAGTACTTC
CASSSRQGASYEQYF
>TRBV30|TRBJ1-4|once|NA
TGTGCCTGGGGACAGACTGAAAAACTGTTTTTT
CAWGQTEKLFF
>TRBV6-1|TRBJ1-4|NA|TRBD1
TGTGCCAGCAGGGTGACAGGGGGCGCCGGAAAACTGTTTTTT
CASRVTGGAGKLFF
>TRBV5-1|TRBJ2-7|NA|NA
TGCGCCAGCAGCGTGACCTCTAGCATATACGAGCAGTACTTC
CASSVTSSIYEQYF
>TRBV30|TRBJ1-2|many|NA
TGTGCCTGGAGTTCACGTTTAGGCTACACCTTC
CAWSSRLGYTF
>TRBV30|TRBJ2-7|NA|TRBD1
TGTGCCAGCAGCTTAGCGGTGAGAACAGGGGGACTGGGGTCCTACGAGCAGTACTTC
CASSLAVRTGGLGSYEQYF
>TRBV15|TRBJ2-2|NA|TRBD2
TGTGCCACCAGCACCCCGACTAGCGGGGTCACCGGGGAGCTGTTTTTT
CATSTPTSGVTGELFF
>TRBV7-8|TRBJ2-1|NA|TRBD2
TGTGCCAGCAGTGAGAGGGAGGGCCCCTCGGGTGAGCAGTTCTTC
CASSEREGPSGEQFF
>TRBV7-4|TRBJ2-7|NA|TRBD2
TGTGCCAGCAGCGGAGGGACTAGCGGCTACGAGCAGTACTTC
CASSGGTSGYEQYF
>TRBV30|TRBJ2-7|many|NA
TGTGCCTTTGGGGGGTTCGAGCAGTACTTC
CAFGGFEQYF
>TRBV30|TRBJ2-4|few|NA
TGTGCCTGGAGTGGAGATAACCTAGCCAAAAACATTCAGTACTTC
CAWSGDNLAKNIQYF
>TRBV30|TRBJ2-5|many|NA
TGTGCCTGGAGTGGAGCTAGCCAAGAGACCCAGTACTTC
CAWSGASQETQYF
>TRBV7-2|TRBJ2-7|few|TRBD2
TGTGCCAGCAGCCCTCAAGCGGGAGGTACCTACGAGCAGTACTTC
CASSPQAGGTYEQYF
>TRBV7-2|TRBJ2-7|few|NA
TGTGCCAGCAGCTGGACTGGTTCCTACGAGCAGTACTTC
CASSWTGSYEQYF
>TRBV20-1|TRBJ2-7|NA|NA
TGCAGTGCTCCTGACGGCTACGAGCAGTACTTC
CSAPDGYEQYF
>TRBV27|TRBJ2-7|NA|TRBD2
TGTGCCAGCAGTGAAGCGGGAGGGCCTCACGAGCAGTACTTC
CASSEAGGPHEQYF
>TRBV30|TRBJ1-1|NA|TRBD1
TGTGCCTCGGGGGACAGGCGGAACACTGAAGCTTTCTTT
CASGDRRNTEAFF
>TRBV5-4|TRBJ2-5|NA|TRBD1
TGTGCCAGCAGCTCGACAGGGGGCTGGGAGACCCAGTACTTC
CASSSTGGWETQYF
>TRBV18|TRBJ2-3|few|NA
TGTGCCAGCTCACCCGGACACCCAGATACGCAGTATTTT
CASSPGHPDTQYF
>TRBV19|TRBJ1-3|NA|NA
TGTGCCAGTACTACGCCGGGCTTGGGAAACACCATATATTTT
CASTTPGLGNTIYF
>TRBV28|TRBJ1-1|many|TRBD1
TGTGCCAGCATCCGGGGGACAGGGGGAACTGAAGCTTTCTTT
CASIRGTGGTEAFF
>TRBV7-2|TRBJ2-3|NA|TRBD2
TGTGCCAGCAGCCGTCGAGCGGGGGAGGGAGGAGATACGCAGTATTTT
CASSRRAGEGGDTQYF
>TRBV30|TRBJ2-7|many|NA
TGTGCCTGGGGTAAGAAGGGGTACTACGAGCAGTACTTC
CAWGKKGYYEQYF